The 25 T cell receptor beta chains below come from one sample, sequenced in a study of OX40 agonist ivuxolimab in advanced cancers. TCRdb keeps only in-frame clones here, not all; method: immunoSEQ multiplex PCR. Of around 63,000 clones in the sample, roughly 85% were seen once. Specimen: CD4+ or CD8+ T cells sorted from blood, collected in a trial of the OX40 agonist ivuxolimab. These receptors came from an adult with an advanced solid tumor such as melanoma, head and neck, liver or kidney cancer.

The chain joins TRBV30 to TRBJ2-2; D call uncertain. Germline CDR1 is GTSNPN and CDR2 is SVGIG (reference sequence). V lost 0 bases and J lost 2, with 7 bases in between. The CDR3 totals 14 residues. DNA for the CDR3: TGTGCCTGGAGTGTTAGCAGAAACACCGGGGAGCTGTTTTTT. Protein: CAWSVSRNTGELFF.

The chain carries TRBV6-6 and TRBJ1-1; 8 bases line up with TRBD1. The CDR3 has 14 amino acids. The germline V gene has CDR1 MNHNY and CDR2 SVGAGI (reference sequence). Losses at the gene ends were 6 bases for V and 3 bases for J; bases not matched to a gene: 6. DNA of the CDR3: TGTGCCAGCAGCGGACAGGGTAAGGACACTGAAGCTTTCTTT. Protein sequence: CASSGQGKDTEAFF.

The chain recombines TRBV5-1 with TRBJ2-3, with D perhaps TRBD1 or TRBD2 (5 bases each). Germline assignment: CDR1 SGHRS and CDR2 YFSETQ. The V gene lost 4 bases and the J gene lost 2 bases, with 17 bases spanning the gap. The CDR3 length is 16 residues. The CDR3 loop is CASSIGDHDTTDTQYF. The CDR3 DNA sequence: TGCGCCAGCAGCATAGGGGACCACGATACCACAGATACGCAGTATTTT.

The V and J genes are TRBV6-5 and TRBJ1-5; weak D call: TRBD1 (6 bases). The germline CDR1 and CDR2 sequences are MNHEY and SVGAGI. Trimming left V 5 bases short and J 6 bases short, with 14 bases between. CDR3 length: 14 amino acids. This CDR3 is CASSQGPAGQPQHF. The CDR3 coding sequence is TGTGCCAGCAGTCAGGGGCCCGCGGGTCAGCCCCAGCATTTT.

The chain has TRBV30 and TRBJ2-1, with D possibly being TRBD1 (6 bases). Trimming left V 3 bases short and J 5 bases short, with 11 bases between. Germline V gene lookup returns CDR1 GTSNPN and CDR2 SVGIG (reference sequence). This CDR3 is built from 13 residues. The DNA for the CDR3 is TGTGCCTGGAGGGCGGACAGACACAATGAGCAGTTCTTC. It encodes CAWRADRHNEQFF.

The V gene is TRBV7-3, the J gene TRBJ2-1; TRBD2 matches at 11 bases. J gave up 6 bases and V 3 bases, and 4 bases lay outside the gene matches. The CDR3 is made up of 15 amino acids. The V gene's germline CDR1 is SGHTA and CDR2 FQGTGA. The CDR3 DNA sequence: TGTGCCAGCAGCTTTGAACTAGCGGGAGCCAATGAGCAGTTCTTC. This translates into CASSFELAGANEQFF.

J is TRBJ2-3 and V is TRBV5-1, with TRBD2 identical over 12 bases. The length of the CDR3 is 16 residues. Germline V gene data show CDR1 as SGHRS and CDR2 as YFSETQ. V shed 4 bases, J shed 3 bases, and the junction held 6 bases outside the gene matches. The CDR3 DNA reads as TGCGCCAGCAGCCCGAGACTAGCGGGAGAGACAGATACGCAGTATTTT. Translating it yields CASSPRLAGETDTQYF.

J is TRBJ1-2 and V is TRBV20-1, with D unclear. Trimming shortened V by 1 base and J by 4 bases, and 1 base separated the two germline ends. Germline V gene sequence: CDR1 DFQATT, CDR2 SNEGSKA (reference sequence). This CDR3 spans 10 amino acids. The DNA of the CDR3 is TGCAGTGCTAGAGGCTATGGCTACACCTTC. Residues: CSARGYGYTF.

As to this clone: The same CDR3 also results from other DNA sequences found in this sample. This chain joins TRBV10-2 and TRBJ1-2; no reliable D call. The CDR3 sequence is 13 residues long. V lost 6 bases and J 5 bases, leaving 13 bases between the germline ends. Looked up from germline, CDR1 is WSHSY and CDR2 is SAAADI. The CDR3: CASSRKPPYGYTF. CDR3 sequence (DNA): TGCGCCAGCAGCAGGAAACCCCCATATGGCTACACCTTC.

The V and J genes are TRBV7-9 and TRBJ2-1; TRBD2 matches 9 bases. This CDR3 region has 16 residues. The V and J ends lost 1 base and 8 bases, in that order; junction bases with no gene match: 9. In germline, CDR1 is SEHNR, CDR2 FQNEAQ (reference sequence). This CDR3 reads CASSLVGGREGDEQFF. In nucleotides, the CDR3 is TGTGCCAGCAGCTTAGTTGGCGGGAGGGAAGGCGATGAGCAGTTCTTC.

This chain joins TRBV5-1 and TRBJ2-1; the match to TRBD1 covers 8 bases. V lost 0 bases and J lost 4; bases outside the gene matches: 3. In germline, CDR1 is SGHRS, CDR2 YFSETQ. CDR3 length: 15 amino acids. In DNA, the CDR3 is TGCGCCAGCAGCTTGGGACAGGGGCCGTACAATGAGCAGTTCTTC. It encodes CASSLGQGPYNEQFF.

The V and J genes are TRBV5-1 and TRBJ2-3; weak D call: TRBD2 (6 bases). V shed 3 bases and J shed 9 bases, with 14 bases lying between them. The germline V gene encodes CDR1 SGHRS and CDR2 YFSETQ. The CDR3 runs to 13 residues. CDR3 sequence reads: CASSSGLSLTQYF. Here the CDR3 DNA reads TGCGCCAGCAGCTCGGGACTCTCCTTAACGCAGTATTTT. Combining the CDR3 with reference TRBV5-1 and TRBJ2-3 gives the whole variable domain KAGVTQTPRYLIKTRGQQVTLSCSPISGHRSVSWYQQTPGQGLQFLFEYFSETQRNKGNFPGRFSGRQFSNSRSEMNVSTLELGDSALYLCASSSGLSLTQYFGPGTRLTVL.

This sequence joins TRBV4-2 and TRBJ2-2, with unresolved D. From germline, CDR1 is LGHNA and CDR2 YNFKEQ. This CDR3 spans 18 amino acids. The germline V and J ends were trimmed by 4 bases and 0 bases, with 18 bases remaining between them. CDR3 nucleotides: TGTGCCAGCAGCCCCCGGGCCCTCACGGAATCGAACACCGGGGAGCTGTTTTTT. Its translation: CASSPRALTESNTGELFF.

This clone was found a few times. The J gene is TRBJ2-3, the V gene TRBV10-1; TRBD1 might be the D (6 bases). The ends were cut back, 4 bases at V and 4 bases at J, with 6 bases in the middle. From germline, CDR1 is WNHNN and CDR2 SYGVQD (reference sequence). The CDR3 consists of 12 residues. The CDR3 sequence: CASSGTADTQYF. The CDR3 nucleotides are TGCGCCAGCAGTGGGACAGCAGATACGCAGTATTTT.

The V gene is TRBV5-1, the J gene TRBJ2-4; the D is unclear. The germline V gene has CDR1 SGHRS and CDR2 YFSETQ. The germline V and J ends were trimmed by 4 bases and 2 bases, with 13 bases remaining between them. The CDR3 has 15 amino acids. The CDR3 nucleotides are TGCGCCAGCAGCCCCTCCTCGGTAACCAAAAACATTCAGTACTTC. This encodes CASSPSSVTKNIQYF.

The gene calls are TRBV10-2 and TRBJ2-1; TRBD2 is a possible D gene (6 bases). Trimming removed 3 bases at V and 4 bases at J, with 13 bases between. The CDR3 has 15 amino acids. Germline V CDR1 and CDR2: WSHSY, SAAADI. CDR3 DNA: TGCGCCAGCAGTGATTGGCGGGAAAGGTACAATGAGCAGTTCTTC. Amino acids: CASSDWRERYNEQFF.

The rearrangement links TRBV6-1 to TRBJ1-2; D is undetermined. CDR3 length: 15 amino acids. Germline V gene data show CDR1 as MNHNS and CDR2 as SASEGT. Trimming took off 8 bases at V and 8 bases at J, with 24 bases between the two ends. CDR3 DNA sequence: TGTGCCAGCGGCCAGGACTTGGGGTCGTTGGAAGGCTACACCTTC. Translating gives CASGQDLGSLEGYTF.

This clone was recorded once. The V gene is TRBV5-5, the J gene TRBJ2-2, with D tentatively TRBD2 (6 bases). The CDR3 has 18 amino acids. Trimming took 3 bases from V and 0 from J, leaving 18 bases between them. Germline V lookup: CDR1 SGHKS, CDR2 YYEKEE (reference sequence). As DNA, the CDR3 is TGTGCCAGCAGCTCCCAATCTCTAGCGCTCGCGAACACCGGGGAGCTGTTTTTT. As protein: CASSSQSLALANTGELFF. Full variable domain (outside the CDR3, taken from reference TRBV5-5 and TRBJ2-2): DAGVTQSPTHLIKTRGQQVTLRCSPISGHKSVSWYQQVLGQGPQFIFQYYEKEERGRGNFPDRFSARQFPNYSSELNVNALLLGDSALYLCASSSQSLALANTGELFFGEGSRLTVL.

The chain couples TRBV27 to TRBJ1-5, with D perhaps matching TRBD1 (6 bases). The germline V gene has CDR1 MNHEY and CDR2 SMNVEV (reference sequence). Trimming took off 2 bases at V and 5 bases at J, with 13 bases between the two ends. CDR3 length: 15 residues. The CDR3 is CASSLQGAGDQPQHF. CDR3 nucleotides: TGTGCCAGCAGTTTACAAGGGGCAGGGGATCAGCCCCAGCATTTT.

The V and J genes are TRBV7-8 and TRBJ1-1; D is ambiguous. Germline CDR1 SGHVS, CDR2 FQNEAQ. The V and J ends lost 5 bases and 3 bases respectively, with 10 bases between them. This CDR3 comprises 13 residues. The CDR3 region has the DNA TGTGCCAGCAGCGCCCGACACGACACTGAAGCTTTCTTT. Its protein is CASSARHDTEAFF.

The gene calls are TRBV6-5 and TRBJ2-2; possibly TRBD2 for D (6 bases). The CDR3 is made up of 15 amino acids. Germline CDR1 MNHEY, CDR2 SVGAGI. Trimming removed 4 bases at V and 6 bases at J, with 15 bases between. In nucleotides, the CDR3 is TGTGCCAGCAGTTTCTTGTTTTCGGGAGCCGGGGAGCTGTTTTTT. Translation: CASSFLFSGAGELFF.

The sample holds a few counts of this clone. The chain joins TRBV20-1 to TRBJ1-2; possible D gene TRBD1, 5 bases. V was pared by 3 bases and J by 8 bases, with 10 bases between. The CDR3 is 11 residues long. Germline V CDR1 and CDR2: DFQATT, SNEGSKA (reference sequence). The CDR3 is CSARGLGGYTF. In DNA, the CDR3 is TGCAGTGCTAGGGGGCTAGGAGGCTACACCTTC.

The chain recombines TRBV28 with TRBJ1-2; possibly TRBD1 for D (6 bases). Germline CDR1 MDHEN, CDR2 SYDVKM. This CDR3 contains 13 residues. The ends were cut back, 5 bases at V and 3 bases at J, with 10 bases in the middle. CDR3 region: CASSSRQDYGYTF. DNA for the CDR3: TGTGCCAGCAGTAGTCGACAGGACTATGGCTACACCTTC.

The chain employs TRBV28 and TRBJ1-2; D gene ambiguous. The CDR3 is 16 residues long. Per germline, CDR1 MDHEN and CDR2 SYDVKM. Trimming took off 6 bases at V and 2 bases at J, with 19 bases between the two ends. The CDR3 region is CASSRKLETPNYGYTF. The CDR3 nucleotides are TGTGCCAGCAGCCGAAAGTTAGAGACACCGAACTATGGCTACACCTTC.

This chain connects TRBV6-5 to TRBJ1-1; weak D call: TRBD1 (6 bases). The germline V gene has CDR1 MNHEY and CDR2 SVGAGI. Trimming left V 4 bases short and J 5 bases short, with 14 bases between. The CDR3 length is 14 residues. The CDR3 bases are TGTGCCAGCAGTTTAAACAGGGAGCAAACTGAAGCTTTCTTT. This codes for CASSLNREQTEAFF.